The clone carrying this TCR beta chain was seen ten or more times. This CDR3 contains 15 residues. Germline lookup yields CDR1 KGHSH and CDR2 LQKENI. Trimming cost V 0 bases and J 0 bases, with 6 bases left between them. TCRdb independently ran MiXCR on the 5' RACE reads; one entry per CDR3 protein. The repertoire has more than 70,000 distinct CDR3 sequences, 10% to 13% of them found once; the top ten carry about 2%. The entry originates in a study of neurological immune-mediated disorders. This receptor was identified in a man between 35 and 55 years old in good health. This chain uses TRBV18 with TRBJ2-1; D is perhaps TRBD2 (6 bases). The material sequenced was PBMCs. In DNA form, the CDR3 reads TGTGCCAGCTCACCACCGGAGGGCTCCTACAATGAGCAGTTCTTC. This translates into CASSPPEGSYNEQFF.